This T cell receptor beta chain comes out of a study of identifying expanded T cells in peripheral blood. Notes on the study in general: Variance in clone template counts between approximately 2-week samples significantly increased with total template count across all healthy donors.

The CDR3 runs 15 residues. The V gene's germline CDR1 is SGHNT and CDR2 YENEEA. J was trimmed by 5 bases and V by 5 bases; bases with no gene match: 7. Libraries were prepared by immunoSEQ multiplex PCR; TCRdb keeps only in-frame clonotypes and omits some of them. Among some 95,000 clones listed, approximately 85% were seen once. Concerning this clone itself: Its antigen is not identified.

The receptor was derived from a person between 18 and 75 years old in good health. Sample: blood. The V call is TRBV11-3, the J call TRBJ2-3, with TRBD2 matching 10 bases. CDR3 amino acids: CASSLNRLAGDTQYF. The CDR3 DNA is TGTGCCAGCAGCCTAAACCGACTAGCGGGAGATACGCAGTATTTT.